The 27 T cell receptor beta chains given below trace back to one sample, sequenced in a study of metastatic and nonmetastatic thyroid tumors (dated by TCRdb to the early 2020s). None of the patients had been given any treatment before thyroid surgery. The library was produced with PCR. TCRdb records Illumina HiSeq 4000 as the sequencer. Clones were called with MiXCR by TCRdb after fastp trimmed the public reads at Q25, and only in-frame beta chains were retained. For this sample the table gives roughly 40,000 clones, of which approximately 15% were detected only once. Around 4% of the sample belongs to the ten largest clones. Specimen: blood. The receptors here all came from a female donor with papillary thyroid cancer or a benign thyroid nodule (not recorded which). Some clones in this sample may be carry-over from other donors' samples.

In its sample, this clone was seen many times. The genes are TRBV5-1 and TRBJ2-2, with D hard to call. The CDR3 totals 15 residues. V was shortened by 0 bases and J by 5 bases, with 11 bases between the two germline ends. Germline V gives CDR1 SGHRS, CDR2 YFSETQ. The CDR3 loop is CASSLVVGGTGELFF. CDR3 nucleotides: TGCGCCAGCAGCTTGGTGGTCGGCGGTACCGGGGAGCTGTTTTTT. Supplemented by reference TRBV5-1 and TRBJ2-2, the full variable domain reads KAGVTQTPRYLIKTRGQQVTLSCSPISGHRSVSWYQQTPGQGLQFLFEYFSETQRNKGNFPGRFSGRQFSNSRSEMNVSTLELGDSALYLCASSLVVGGTGELFFGEGSRLTVL.

This clone was counted ten times or more. CDR3: CASGLGDLQGAFF. The CDR3 coding sequence is TGTGCTAGTGGTTTGGGCGACCTTCAAGGGGCTTTCTTT. The genes are TRBV12-5 and TRBJ1-1; D is uncertain. Germline CDR1 reads LGHNT; CDR2 reads FRNRAP. The V end lost 1 base, the J end lost 11 bases, and 14 bases lay between the germline ends. The CDR3 length is 13 residues.

This clone was seen many times. The chain links TRBV27 to TRBJ2-5; D gene ambiguous. V lost 5 bases, J lost 5 bases, and 18 bases lay in between. Germline V CDR1 and CDR2: MNHEY, SMNVEV (reference sequence). CDR3 size: 15 residues. This CDR3 reads CASSPRTPKRETQYF. The CDR3 DNA follows: TGTGCCAGCAGTCCCAGGACCCCGAAGAGGGAGACCCAGTACTTC.

Of note for this clone: A read error may produce the germline difference seen at one junction end. The rearrangement uses TRBV7-3 and TRBJ1-2, with D possibly TRBD1 on 5 matching bases. This CDR3 is 17 amino acids long. In germline, CDR1 is SGHTA, CDR2 FQGTGA. The CDR3 reads CVSRPAPGSEGLYGYTF. The CDR3 nucleotides read TGTGTCAGCAGACCGGCCCCGGGCTCCGAGGGGCTCTATGGCTACACCTTC.

This clone was seen a few times. The V gene is TRBV27, the J gene TRBJ2-1, with 9 bases matching TRBD1. The ends lost 2 bases at V and 9 bases at J; junction bases unmatched: 11. Germline lookup yields CDR1 MNHEY and CDR2 SMNVEV (reference sequence). The CDR3 loop spans 16 amino acids. For the CDR3, the DNA is TGTGCCAGCAGTTTAATTCTGGGACAGGGTGTAACTGAGCAGTTCTTC. This codes for CASSLILGQGVTEQFF.

The chain combines TRBV30 with TRBJ2-2, with D uncertain. CDR3 length: 11 amino acids. Germline values: CDR1 GTSNPN, CDR2 SVGIG (reference sequence). Trimming shortened V by 0 bases and J by 6 bases, and 2 bases separated the two germline ends. This CDR3 is CAWSVAGELFF. CDR3 nucleotides: TGTGCCTGGAGTGTAGCCGGGGAGCTGTTTTTT.

This sequence joins TRBV18 and TRBJ2-1; 7 bases fit TRBD2. CDR3 length: 16 residues. With 4 bases clipped from V and 6 bases from J, the junction kept 12 bases outside the gene matches. The germline V gene encodes CDR1 KGHSH and CDR2 LQKENI. CDR3 sequence: CASSLREAGASNEQFF. For the CDR3, the DNA is TGTGCCAGCTCACTGCGAGAGGCGGGAGCGAGCAATGAGCAGTTCTTC.

This clone has a single count. This chain connects TRBV18 to TRBJ1-5; 7 bases are a match to TRBD1. V shed 4 bases, J shed 9 bases, and the junction held 21 bases outside the gene matches. The CDR3 has 18 amino acids. CDR1 is KGHSH, CDR2 LQKENI, per germline. The CDR3 nucleotides read TGTGCCAGCTCACTTCTCCGGAATCCCCGACAGGGACCGAGGCCCCAGCATTTT. It yields the protein CASSLLRNPRQGPRPQHF. The whole variable domain, remainder taken from reference TRBV18 and TRBJ1-5, is NAGVMQNPRHLVRRRGQEARLRCSPMKGHSHVYWYRQLPEEGLKFMVYLQKENIIDESGMPKERFSAEFPKEGPSILRIQQVVRGDSAAYFCASSLLRNPRQGPRPQHFGDGTRLSIL.

There are many counts of this clone. The V gene is TRBV18, the J gene TRBJ1-4; D is unresolved. The CDR3 is made up of 14 amino acids. Germline CDR1 is KGHSH and CDR2 is LQKENI. V shed 3 bases and J shed 8 bases, with 13 bases lying between them. CDR3 region: CASSPTEFKEKLFF. As DNA, the CDR3 is TGTGCCAGCTCACCTACGGAGTTTAAGGAAAAACTGTTTTTT.

This clone has a count of ten or more. V gene TRBV10-3 combines with J gene TRBJ2-7, with TRBD1 as a possible D gene (6 bases). V gave up 2 bases and J gave up 7 bases, with 18 bases separating them. This CDR3 region has 15 residues. The germline gives CDR1 ENHRY, CDR2 SYGVKD. The CDR3 protein is CAISEETGRTYEQYF. The CDR3 bases are TGTGCCATCAGTGAGGAGACAGGACGAACTTATGAGCAGTACTTC.

This clone turned up a few times. This chain links TRBV2 with TRBJ2-1, with D perhaps TRBD2 (6 bases). The CDR3 runs to 14 residues. The germline V and J ends were trimmed by 9 bases and 5 bases, with 17 bases remaining between them. Germline V CDR1 and CDR2: SNHLY, FYNNEI. The CDR3 DNA reads TGTGCCAGAGAGACGGGGGAACCCCACAATGAGCAGTTCTTC. It specifies CARETGEPHNEQFF.

This clone has a count of ten or more. This chain connects TRBV29-1 to TRBJ2-1, with TRBD1 as a possible D gene (6 bases). In germline, CDR1 is SQVTM, CDR2 ANQGSEA. The CDR3 has 15 residues. Between the trimmed V and J ends, which lost 5 bases and 1 base, there was a span of 15 bases. CDR3 bases: TGCAGCGTTCCGACAGGTCAGAATTCCTACAATGAGCAGTTCTTC. It encodes CSVPTGQNSYNEQFF.

The gene calls are TRBV9 and TRBJ2-7; TRBD1 is a possible D gene (6 bases). The germline V gene encodes CDR1 SGDLS and CDR2 YYNGEE. The V end lost 4 bases, the J end lost 3 bases, and 17 bases lay between the germline ends. The CDR3 runs to 15 residues. The CDR3: CASSFRTGCNYEQYF. CDR3 DNA: TGTGCCAGCAGCTTCCGTACAGGGTGCAACTACGAGCAGTACTTC.

CDR3: CASSQDLGQGADTQYF. CDR3 DNA sequence: TGTGCCAGCAGCCAAGATCTGGGACAGGGAGCAGATACGCAGTATTTT. The chain joins TRBV4-2 to TRBJ2-3; TRBD1 agrees at 9 bases. This CDR3 spans 16 amino acids. J gave up 4 bases and V 0 bases, and 5 bases lay outside the gene matches. Germline V gene sequence: CDR1 LGHNA, CDR2 YNFKEQ.

This clone was counted at least ten times. This chain links TRBV7-8 with TRBJ1-4; tentatively, D is TRBD1 (5 bases). Trimming removed 6 bases at V and 5 bases at J, with 28 bases between. Germline assignment: CDR1 SGHVS and CDR2 FQNEAQ. The CDR3 contains 19 residues. The CDR3, as DNA: TGTGCCAGCAGTCTAGCTGGGGGTTACGACCCGGTAAAAAATGAAAAACTGTTTTTT. Its protein product is CASSLAGGYDPVKNEKLFF.

There are a few counts of this clone. This chain links TRBV6-1 with TRBJ2-3; a possible D gene is TRBD2 (5 bases). V was clipped by 2 bases and J by 1 base, with 10 bases between them. CDR1 and CDR2 from the germline V gene are MNHNS and SASEGT. The CDR3 is 15 residues long. Here the CDR3 DNA reads TGTGCCAGCAGTGAACCGGGGTGGGGCACAGATACGCAGTATTTT. Translation: CASSEPGWGTDTQYF.

This clone was detected only a few times. J is TRBJ2-7 and V is TRBV6-1; D unclear. Trimming took 6 bases from V and 1 from J, leaving 10 bases between them. The CDR3 has 13 residues. CDR1 is MNHNS and CDR2 is SASEGT in the germline V gene. The CDR3 spells CASSLAQSYEQYF. In nucleotides, the CDR3 is TGTGCCAGCAGCTTGGCCCAGTCCTACGAGCAGTACTTC.

This clone came up many times. This chain links TRBV5-1 with TRBJ1-1; 7 nucleotides align to TRBD1. This CDR3 has 15 residues. V shed 0 bases and J 4 bases; nucleotides not matched to a gene: 6. Germline V lookup: CDR1 SGHRS, CDR2 YFSETQ. The CDR3 loop is CASSLDKGAPTEAFF. CDR3 coding DNA: TGCGCCAGCAGCTTGGATAAGGGGGCGCCCACTGAAGCTTTCTTT.

This clone was detected ten times or more. The gene calls are TRBV19 and TRBJ2-2; no firm D call. This CDR3 is built from 13 residues. Germline V gene lookup returns CDR1 LNHDA and CDR2 SQIVND (reference sequence). V lost 10 bases and J 2 bases, leaving 11 bases between the germline ends. The CDR3 coding sequence is TGTGCCACAACCCCACCCAACACCGGGGAGCTGTTTTTT. This encodes CATTPPNTGELFF.

This clone was seen many times. The chain carries TRBV12-3 or TRBV12-4 and TRBJ1-1; D is unclear. Between the trimmed V and J ends, which lost 3 bases and 3 bases, there was a span of 14 bases. The CDR3 sequence is 15 residues long. CDR3 residues: CASSFSLDRDTEAFF. The CDR3 DNA sequence: TGTGCCAGCAGTTTTTCCCTAGATCGGGACACTGAAGCTTTCTTT.

This clone was seen repeatedly, ten times or more. The V and J genes are TRBV14 and TRBJ2-7; D is unresolved. The CDR3 is made up of 15 amino acids. Germline CDR1 reads SGHDN; CDR2 reads FVKESK. Trimming took 4 bases from V and 0 from J, leaving 13 bases between them. CDR3 region: CASSRNDGSSYEQYF. DNA of the CDR3: TGTGCCAGCAGCCGAAACGACGGTAGCTCCTACGAGCAGTACTTC.

This clone was recorded at least ten times. V gene TRBV19 combines with J gene TRBJ2-7; D not resolved. This CDR3 spans 12 amino acids. Germline V gives CDR1 LNHDA, CDR2 SQIVND (reference sequence). V shed 6 bases and J shed 3 bases, with 9 bases lying between them. CDR3 DNA sequence: TGTGCCAGTAGCGGGTCCCTCTACGAGCAGTACTTC. It specifies CASSGSLYEQYF.

This clone occurred many times. The gene calls are TRBV9 and TRBJ2-1; the match to TRBD2 covers 12 bases. Germline lookup yields CDR1 SGDLS and CDR2 YYNGEE. This CDR3 contains 19 residues. J was trimmed by 0 bases and V by 0 bases; bases with no gene match: 7. This chain's CDR3 is CASSVAGLAGLSSYNEQFF. The DNA of the CDR3 is TGTGCCAGCAGCGTAGCGGGACTAGCGGGTCTGAGCTCCTACAATGAGCAGTTCTTC.

The CDR3 loop reads CAWTGNFYGYTF. CDR3 coding DNA: TGTGCCTGGACCGGGAATTTCTATGGCTACACCTTC. The J gene is TRBJ1-2, the V gene TRBV30; the D is unclear. Germline lookup yields CDR1 GTSNPN and CDR2 SVGIG (reference sequence). This CDR3 is 12 amino acids long. Trimming removed 4 bases from V and 4 bases from J, with 10 bases in between.

This clone was detected ten times or more. The V call is TRBV6-5, the J call TRBJ2-7; D not resolved. The ends were cut back, 2 bases at V and 1 base at J, with 9 bases in the middle. CDR3 length equals 14 residues. Germline CDR1 and CDR2: MNHEY and SVGAGI. CDR3 coding DNA: TGTGCCAGCAGTTACGGTCCATTTTCCTACGAGCAGTACTTC. Its translation: CASSYGPFSYEQYF.

There are many counts of this clone. The conserved closing phenylalanine or tryptophan is absent in this CDR3, likely reflecting a read error. This sequence joins TRBV5-1 and TRBJ2-1, with D possibly matching TRBD2 (6 bases). Trimming shortened V by 4 bases and J by 5 bases, and 19 bases separated the two germline ends. Germline V gives CDR1 SGHRS, CDR2 YFSETQ. This CDR3 is built from 16 residues. In nucleotides, the CDR3 is TGCGCCAGCAGCGATCTAGCGATTCGTTTCGACAATGAGCAGTTCCTC. It is translated as CASSDLAIRFDNEQFL.

The gene calls are TRBV20-1 and TRBJ2-7; D is uncertain. The germline gives CDR1 DFQATT, CDR2 SNEGSKA (reference sequence). Between the trimmed V and J ends, which lost 2 bases and 1 base, there was a span of 6 bases. The CDR3 runs 12 residues. DNA for the CDR3: TGCAGTGCTAGATTAGGGTCCTACGAGCAGTACTTC. Translated: CSARLGSYEQYF.